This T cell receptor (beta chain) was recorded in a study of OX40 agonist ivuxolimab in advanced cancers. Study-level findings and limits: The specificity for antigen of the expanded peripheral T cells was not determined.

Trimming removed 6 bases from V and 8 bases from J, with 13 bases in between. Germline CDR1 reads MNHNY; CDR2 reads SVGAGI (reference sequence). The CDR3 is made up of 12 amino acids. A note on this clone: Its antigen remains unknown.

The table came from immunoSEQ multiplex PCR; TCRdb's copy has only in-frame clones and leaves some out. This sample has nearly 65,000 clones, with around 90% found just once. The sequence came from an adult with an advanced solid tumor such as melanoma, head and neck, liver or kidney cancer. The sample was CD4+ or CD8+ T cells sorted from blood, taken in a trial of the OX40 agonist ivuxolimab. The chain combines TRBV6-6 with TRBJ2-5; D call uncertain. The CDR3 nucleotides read TGTGCCAGCAGCCAGACGGTTGACACCCAGTACTTC. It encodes CASSQTVDTQYF.